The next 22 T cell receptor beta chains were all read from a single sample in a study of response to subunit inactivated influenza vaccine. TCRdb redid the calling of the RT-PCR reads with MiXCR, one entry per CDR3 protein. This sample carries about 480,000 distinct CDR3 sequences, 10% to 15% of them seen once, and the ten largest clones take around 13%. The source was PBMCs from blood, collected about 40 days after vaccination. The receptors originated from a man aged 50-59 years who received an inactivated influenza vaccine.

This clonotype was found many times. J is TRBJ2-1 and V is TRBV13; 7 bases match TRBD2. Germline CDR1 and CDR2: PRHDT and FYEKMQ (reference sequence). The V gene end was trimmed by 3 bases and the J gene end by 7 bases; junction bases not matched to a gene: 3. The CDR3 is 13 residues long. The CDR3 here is CASSLRGGNEQFF. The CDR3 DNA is TGTGCCAGCAGCTTGAGGGGAGGGAATGAGCAGTTCTTC. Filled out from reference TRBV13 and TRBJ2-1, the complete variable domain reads AAGVIQSPRHLIKEKRETATLKCYPIPRHDTVYWYQQGPGQDPQFLISFYEKMQSDKGSIPDRFSAQQFSDYHSELNMSSLELGDSALYFCASSLRGGNEQFFGPGTRLTVL.

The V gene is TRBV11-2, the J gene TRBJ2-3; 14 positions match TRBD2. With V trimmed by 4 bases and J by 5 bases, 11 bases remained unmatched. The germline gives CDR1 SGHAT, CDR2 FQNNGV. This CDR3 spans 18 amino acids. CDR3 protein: CASSSGPGLAGVEDTQYF. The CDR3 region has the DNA TGTGCCAGCAGCTCGGGGCCGGGACTAGCGGGAGTGGAAGATACGCAGTATTTT.

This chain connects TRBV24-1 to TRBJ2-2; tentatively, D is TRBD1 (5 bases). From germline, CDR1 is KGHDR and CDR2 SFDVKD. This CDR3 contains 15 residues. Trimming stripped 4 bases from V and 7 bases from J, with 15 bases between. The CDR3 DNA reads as TGTGCCACCAGTGACCCAATGGTGCAGGGCGGGGAGCTGTTTTTT. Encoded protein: CATSDPMVQGGELFF.

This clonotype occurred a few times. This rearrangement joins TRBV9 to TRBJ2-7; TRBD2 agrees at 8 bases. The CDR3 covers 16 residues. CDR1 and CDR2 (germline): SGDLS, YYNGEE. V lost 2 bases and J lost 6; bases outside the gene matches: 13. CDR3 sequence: CASSVEGSGRLSEQYF. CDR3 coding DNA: TGTGCCAGCAGCGTGGAGGGCAGCGGGAGATTAAGCGAGCAGTACTTC.

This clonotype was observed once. This chain's CDR3 is CASSLVVAGSYNEQFF. The DNA of the CDR3 is TGTGCCAGCAGCTTGGTCGTAGCGGGGTCCTACAATGAGCAGTTCTTC. The chain uses TRBV5-6 and TRBJ2-1, with 8 bases that match TRBD2. Germline lookup yields CDR1 SGHDT and CDR2 YYEEEE. This CDR3 has 16 residues. The V segment lost 0 bases and the J segment 1 base; nucleotides outside the gene matches: 3.

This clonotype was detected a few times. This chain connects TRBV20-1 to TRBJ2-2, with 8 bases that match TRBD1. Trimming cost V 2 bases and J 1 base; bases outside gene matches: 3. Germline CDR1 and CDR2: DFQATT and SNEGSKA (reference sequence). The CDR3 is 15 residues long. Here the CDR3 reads CSARPGQGNTGELFF. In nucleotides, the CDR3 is TGCAGTGCTAGACCCGGACAGGGGAACACCGGGGAGCTGTTTTTT.

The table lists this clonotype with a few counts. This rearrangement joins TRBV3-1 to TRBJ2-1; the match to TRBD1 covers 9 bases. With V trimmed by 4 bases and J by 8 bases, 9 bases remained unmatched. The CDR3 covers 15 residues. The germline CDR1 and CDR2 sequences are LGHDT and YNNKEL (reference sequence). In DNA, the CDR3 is TGTGCCAGCAGCCTTACCGGGACAGGGAGCCATGAGCAGTTCTTC. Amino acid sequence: CASSLTGTGSHEQFF.

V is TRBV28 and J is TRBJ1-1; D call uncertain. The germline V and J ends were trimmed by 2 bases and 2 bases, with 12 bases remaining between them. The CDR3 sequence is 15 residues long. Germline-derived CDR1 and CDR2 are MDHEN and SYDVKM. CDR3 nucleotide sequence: TGTGCCAGCAGTTTAATAGGAGTTTCTAACACTGAAGCTTTCTTT. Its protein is CASSLIGVSNTEAFF.

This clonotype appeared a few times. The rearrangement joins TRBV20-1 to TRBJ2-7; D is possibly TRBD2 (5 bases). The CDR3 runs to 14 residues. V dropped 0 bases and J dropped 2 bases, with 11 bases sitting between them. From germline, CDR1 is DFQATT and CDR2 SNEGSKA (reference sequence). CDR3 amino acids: CSARDRRQPYEQYF. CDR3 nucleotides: TGCAGTGCTAGAGATCGGAGGCAGCCCTACGAGCAGTACTTC.

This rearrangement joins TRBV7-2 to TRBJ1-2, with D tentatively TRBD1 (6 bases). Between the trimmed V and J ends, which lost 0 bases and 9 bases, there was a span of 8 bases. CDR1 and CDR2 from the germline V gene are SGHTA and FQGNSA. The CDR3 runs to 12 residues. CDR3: CASSLAGGSYTF. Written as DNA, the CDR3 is TGTGCCAGCAGCTTAGCAGGGGGTAGCTACACCTTC.

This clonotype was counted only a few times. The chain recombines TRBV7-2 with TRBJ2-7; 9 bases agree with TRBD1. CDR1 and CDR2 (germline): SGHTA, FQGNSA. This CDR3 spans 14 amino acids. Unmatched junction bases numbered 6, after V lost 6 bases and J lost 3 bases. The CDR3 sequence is CASRRDRGVYEQYF. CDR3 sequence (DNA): TGTGCCAGCAGACGCGACAGGGGGGTCTACGAGCAGTACTTC. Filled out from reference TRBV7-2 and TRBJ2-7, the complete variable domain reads GAGVSQSPSNKVTEKGKDVELRCDPISGHTALYWYRQSLGQGLEFLIYFQGNSAPDKSGLPSDRFSAERTGGSVSTLTIQRTQQEDSAVYLCASRRDRGVYEQYFGPGTRLTVT.

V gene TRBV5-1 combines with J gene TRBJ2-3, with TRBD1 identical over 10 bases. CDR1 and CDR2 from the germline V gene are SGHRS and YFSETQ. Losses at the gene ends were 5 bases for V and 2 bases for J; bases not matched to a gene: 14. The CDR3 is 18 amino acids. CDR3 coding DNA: TGCGCCAGCAGGCCAAGGGTCCGGGACAGGGGCCCCACAGATACGCAGTATTTT. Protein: CASRPRVRDRGPTDTQYF.

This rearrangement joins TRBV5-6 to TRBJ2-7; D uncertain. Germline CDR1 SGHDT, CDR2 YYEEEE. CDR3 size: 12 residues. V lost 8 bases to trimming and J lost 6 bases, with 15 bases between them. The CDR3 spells CARGLDHLEQYF. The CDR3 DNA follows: TGTGCCAGGGGCCTGGACCATCTCGAGCAGTACTTC.

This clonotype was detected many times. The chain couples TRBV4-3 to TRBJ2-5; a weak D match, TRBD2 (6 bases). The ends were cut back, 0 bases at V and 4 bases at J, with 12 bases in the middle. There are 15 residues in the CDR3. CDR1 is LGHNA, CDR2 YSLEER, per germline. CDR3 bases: TGCGCCAGCAGCCAAGATCGGCTAGCGTTAGAGACCCAGTACTTC. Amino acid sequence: CASSQDRLALETQYF.

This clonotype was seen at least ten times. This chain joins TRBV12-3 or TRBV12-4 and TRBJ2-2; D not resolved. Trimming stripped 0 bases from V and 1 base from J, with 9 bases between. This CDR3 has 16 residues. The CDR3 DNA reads TGTGCCAGCAGTTTAGCACAAACACTGAACACCGGGGAGCTGTTTTTT. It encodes CASSLAQTLNTGELFF.

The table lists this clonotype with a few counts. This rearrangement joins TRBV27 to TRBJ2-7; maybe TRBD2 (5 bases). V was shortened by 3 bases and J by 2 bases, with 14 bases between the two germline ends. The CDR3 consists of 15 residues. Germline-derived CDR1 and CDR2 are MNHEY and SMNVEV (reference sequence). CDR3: CASSFLSGVTYEQYF. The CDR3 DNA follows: TGTGCCAGCAGTTTTCTGAGCGGAGTTACCTACGAGCAGTACTTC.

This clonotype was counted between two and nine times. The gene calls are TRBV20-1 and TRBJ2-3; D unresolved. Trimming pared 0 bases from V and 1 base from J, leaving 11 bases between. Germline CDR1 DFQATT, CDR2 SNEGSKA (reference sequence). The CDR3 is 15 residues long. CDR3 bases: TGCAGTGCTAGAGACCCCGTTACGGGCACAGATACGCAGTATTTT. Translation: CSARDPVTGTDTQYF.

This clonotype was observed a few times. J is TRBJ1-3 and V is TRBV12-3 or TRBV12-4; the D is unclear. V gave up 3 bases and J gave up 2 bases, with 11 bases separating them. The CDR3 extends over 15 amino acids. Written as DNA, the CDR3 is TGTGCCAGCAGTTTTATAAATCGGGCTGGAAACACCATATATTTT. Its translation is CASSFINRAGNTIYF.

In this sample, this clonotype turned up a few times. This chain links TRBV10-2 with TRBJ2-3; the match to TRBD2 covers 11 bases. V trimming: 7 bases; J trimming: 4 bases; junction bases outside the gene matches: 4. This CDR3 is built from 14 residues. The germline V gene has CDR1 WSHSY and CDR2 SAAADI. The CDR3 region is CASTFSGGADTQYF. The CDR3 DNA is TGCGCCAGCACCTTTAGCGGGGGGGCAGATACGCAGTATTTT.

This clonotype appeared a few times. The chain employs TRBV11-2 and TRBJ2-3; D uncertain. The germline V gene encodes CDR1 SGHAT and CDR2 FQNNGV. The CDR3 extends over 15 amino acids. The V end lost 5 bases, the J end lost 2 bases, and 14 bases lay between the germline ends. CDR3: CASSLYRLNTDTQYF. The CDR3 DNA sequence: TGTGCCAGCAGCCTCTACCGCCTAAACACAGATACGCAGTATTTT.

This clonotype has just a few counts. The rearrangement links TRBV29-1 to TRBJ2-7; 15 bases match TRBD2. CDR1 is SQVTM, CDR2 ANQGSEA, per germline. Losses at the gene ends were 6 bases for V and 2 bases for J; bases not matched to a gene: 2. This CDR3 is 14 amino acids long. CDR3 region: CSVGLAGGPYEQYF. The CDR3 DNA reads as TGCAGCGTGGGACTAGCGGGAGGCCCCTACGAGCAGTACTTC.

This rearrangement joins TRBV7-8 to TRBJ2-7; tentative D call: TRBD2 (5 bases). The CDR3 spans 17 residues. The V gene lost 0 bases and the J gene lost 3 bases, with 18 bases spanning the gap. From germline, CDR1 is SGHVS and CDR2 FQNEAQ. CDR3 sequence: CASSLASLTGILYEQYF. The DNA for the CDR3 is TGTGCCAGCAGCTTAGCAAGTCTTACCGGGATCCTCTACGAGCAGTACTTC.